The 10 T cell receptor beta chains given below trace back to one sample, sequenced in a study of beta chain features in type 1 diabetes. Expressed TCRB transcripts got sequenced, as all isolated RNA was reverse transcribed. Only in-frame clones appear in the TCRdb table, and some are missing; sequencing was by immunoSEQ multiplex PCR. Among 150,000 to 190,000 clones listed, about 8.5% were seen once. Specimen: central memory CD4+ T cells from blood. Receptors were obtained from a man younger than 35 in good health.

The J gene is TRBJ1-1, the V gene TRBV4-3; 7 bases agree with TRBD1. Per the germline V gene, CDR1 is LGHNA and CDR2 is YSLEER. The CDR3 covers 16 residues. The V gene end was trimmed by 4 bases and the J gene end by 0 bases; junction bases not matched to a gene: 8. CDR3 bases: TGCGCCAGCAGCCCCCATCCGGGACAGATGAACACTGAAGCTTTCTTT. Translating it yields CASSPHPGQMNTEAFF.

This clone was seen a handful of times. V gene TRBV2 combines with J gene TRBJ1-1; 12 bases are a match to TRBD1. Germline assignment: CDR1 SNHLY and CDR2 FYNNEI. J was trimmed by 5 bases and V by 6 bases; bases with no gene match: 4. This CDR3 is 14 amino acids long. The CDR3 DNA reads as TGTGCCAGCAGGAGGGACAGGGGGCGTACTGAAGCTTTCTTT. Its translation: CASRRDRGRTEAFF.

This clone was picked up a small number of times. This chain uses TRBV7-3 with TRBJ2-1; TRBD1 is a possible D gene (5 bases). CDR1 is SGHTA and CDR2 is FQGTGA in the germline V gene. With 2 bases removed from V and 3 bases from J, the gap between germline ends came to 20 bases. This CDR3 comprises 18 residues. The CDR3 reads CASSLFQAGPTNYNEQFF. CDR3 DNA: TGTGCCAGCAGCTTATTCCAGGCAGGGCCAACAAACTACAATGAGCAGTTCTTC.

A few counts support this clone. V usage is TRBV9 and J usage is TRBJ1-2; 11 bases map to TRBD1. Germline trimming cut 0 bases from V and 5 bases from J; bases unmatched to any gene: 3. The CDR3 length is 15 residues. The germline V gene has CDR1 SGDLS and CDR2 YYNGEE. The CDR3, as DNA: TGTGCCAGCAGCGTAGCGGGACAGGGGGGATATGGCTACACCTTC. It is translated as CASSVAGQGGYGYTF.

The CDR3 region is CASSTVVGYTF. The CDR3 bases are TGTGCCAGTAGTACGGTTGTGGGCTACACCTTC. The gene calls are TRBV19 and TRBJ1-2; D unclear. The CDR3 is 11 residues long. Germline V lookup: CDR1 LNHDA, CDR2 SQIVND (reference sequence). With 4 bases removed from V and 8 bases from J, the gap between germline ends came to 8 bases.

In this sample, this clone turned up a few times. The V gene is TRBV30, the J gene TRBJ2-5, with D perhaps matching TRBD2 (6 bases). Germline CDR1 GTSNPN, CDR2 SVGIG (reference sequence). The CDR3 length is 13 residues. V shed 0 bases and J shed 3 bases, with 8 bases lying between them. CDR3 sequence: CAWSVGGEETQYF. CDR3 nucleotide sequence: TGTGCCTGGAGTGTAGGCGGGGAAGAGACCCAGTACTTC. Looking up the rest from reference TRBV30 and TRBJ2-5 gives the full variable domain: SQTIHQWPATLVQPVGSPLSLECTVEGTSNPNLYWYRQAAGRGLQLLFYSVGIGQISSEVPQNLSASRPQDRQFILSSKKLLLSDSGFYLCAWSVGGEETQYFGPGTRLLVL.

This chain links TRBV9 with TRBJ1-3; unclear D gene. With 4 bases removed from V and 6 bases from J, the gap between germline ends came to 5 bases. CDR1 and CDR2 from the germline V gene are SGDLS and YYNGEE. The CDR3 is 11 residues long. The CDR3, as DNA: TGTGCCAGCAGCAATCTAAACACCATATATTTT. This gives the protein CASSNLNTIYF.

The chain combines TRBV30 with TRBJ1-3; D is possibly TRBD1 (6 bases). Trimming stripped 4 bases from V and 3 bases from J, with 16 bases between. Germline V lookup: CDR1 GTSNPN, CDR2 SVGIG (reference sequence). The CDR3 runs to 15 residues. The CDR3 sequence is CAWNRGGLRGNTIYF. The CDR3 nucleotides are TGTGCCTGGAATAGGGGGGGACTTCGTGGAAACACCATATATTTT.

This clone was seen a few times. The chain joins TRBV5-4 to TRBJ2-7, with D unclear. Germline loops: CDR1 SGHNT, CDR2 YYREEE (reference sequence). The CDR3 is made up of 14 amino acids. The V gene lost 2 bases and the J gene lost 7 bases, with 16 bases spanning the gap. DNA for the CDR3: TGTGCCAGCAGCTTAGCCGGTTCCGGTGTGGAGCAGTACTTC. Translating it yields CASSLAGSGVEQYF.

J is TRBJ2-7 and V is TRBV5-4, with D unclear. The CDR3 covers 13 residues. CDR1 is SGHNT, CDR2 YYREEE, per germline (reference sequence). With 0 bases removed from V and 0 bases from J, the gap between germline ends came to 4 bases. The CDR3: CASSLGSSYEQYF. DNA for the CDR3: TGTGCCAGCAGCTTGGGCAGCTCCTACGAGCAGTACTTC.